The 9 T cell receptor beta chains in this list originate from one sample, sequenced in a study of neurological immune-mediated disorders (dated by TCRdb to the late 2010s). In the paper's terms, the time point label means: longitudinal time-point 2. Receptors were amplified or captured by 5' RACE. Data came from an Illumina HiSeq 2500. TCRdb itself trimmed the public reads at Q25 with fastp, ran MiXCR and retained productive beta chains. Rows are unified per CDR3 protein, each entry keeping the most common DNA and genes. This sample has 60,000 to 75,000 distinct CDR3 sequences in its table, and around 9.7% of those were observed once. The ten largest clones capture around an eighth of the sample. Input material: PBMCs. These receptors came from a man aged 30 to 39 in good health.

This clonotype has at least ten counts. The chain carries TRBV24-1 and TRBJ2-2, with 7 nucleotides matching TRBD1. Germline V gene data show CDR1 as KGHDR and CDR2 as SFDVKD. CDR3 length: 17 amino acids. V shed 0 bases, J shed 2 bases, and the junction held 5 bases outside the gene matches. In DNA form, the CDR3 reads TGTGCCACCAGTGATTTGCGACAGGGCGCAAACACCGGGGAGCTGTTTTTT. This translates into CATSDLRQGANTGELFF.

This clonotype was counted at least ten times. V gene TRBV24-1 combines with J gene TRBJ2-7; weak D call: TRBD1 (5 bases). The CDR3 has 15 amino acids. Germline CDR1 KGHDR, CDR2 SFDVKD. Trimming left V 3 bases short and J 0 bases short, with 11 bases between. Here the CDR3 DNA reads TGTGCCACCAGTGATCCTCGGACACCCTCCTACGAGCAGTACTTC. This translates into CATSDPRTPSYEQYF.

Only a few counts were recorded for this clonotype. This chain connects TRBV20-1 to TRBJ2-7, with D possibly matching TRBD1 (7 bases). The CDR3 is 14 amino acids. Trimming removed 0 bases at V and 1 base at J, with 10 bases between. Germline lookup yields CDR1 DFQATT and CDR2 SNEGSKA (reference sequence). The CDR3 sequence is CSAREAGGSYEQYF. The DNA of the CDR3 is TGCAGTGCTAGAGAGGCAGGGGGGTCCTACGAGCAGTACTTC.

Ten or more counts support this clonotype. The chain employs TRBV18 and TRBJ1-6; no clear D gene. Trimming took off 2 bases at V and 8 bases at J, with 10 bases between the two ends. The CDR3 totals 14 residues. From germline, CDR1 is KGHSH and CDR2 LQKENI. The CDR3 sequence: CASSPNGNDSPLHF. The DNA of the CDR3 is TGTGCCAGCTCACCAAACGGGAACGATTCACCCCTCCACTTT.

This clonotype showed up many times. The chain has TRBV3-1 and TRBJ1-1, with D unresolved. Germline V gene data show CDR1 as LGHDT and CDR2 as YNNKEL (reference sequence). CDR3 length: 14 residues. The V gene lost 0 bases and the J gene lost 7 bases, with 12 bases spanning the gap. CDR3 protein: CASSQEGGKLEAFF. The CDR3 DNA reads TGTGCCAGCAGCCAAGAAGGCGGAAAGCTTGAAGCTTTCTTT.

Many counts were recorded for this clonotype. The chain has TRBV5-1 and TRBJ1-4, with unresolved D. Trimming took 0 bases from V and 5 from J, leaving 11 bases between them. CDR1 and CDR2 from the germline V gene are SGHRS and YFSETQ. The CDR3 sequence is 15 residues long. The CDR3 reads CASSLGATVNEKLFF. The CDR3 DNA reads TGCGCCAGCAGCTTGGGGGCGACTGTAAATGAAAAACTGTTTTTT.

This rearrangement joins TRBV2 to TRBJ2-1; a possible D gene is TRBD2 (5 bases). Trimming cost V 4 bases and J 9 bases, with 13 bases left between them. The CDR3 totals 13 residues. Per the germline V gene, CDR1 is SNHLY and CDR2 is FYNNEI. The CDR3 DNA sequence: TGTGCCAGCAGTGTCGGGATGGGTATTGAGCAGTTCTTC. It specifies CASSVGMGIEQFF.

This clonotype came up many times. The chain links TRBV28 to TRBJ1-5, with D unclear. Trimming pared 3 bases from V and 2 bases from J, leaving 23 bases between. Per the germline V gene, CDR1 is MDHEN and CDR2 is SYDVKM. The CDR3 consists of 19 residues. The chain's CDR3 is CASSFLATQGQSGNQPQHF. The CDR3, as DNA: TGTGCCAGCAGTTTTCTTGCCACCCAAGGGCAGTCGGGCAATCAGCCCCAGCATTTT.

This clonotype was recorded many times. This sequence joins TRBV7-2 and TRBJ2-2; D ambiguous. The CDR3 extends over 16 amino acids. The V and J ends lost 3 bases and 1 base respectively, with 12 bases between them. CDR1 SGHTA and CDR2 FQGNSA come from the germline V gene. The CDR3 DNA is TGTGCCAGCAGCTTCTTGGCCAGGCGGAACACCGGGGAGCTGTTTTTT. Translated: CASSFLARRNTGELFF.